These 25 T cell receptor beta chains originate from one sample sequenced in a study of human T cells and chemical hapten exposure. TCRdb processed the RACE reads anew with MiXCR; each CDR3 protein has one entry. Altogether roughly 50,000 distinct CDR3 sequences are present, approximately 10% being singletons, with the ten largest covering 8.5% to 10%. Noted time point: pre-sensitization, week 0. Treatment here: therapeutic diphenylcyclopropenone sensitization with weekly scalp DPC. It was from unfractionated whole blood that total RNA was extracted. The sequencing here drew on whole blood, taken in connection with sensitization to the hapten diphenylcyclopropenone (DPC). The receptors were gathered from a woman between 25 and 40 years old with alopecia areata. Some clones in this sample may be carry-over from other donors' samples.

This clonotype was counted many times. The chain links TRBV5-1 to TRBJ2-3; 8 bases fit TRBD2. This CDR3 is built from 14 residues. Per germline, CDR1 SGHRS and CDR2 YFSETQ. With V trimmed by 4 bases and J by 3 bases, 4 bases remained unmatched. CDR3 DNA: TGCGCCAGCAGCCAGGGACTAGAGACAGATACGCAGTATTTT. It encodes CASSQGLETDTQYF.

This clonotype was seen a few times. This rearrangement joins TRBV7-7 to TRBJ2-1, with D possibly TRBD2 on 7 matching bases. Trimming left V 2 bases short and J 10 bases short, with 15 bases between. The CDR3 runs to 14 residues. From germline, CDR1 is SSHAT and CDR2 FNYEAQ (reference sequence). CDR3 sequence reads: CASSLSLGGGEQFF. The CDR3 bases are TGTGCCAGCAGCTTATCTCTCGGCGGGGGCGAGCAGTTCTTC.

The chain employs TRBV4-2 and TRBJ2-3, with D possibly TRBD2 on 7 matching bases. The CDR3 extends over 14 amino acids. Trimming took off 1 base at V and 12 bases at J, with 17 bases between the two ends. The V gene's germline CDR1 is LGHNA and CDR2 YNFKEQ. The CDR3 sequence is CASSQAERGARQYF. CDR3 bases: TGTGCCAGCAGCCAAGCAGAACGGGGGGCGCGACAGTATTTT.

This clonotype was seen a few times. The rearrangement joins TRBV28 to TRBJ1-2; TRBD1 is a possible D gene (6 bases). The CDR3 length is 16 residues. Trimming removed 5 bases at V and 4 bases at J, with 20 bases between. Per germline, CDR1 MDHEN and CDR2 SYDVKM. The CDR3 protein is CASSQKGTPRPYGYTF. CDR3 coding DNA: TGTGCCAGCAGTCAAAAGGGGACACCAAGACCCTATGGCTACACCTTC.

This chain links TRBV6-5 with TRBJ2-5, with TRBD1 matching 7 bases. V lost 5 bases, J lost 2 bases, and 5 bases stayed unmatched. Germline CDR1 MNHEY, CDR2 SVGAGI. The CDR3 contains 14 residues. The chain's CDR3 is CASSRRDSQETQYF. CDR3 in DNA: TGTGCCAGCAGTCGACGGGACAGTCAAGAGACCCAGTACTTC.

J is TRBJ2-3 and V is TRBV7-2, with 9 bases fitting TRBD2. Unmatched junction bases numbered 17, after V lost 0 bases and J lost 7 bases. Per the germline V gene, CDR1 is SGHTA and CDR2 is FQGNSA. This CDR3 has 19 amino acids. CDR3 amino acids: CASSLAGRGGRVGSHTQYF. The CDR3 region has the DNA TGTGCCAGCAGCTTAGCTGGGCGGGGGGGACGCGTCGGTTCTCATACGCAGTATTTT.

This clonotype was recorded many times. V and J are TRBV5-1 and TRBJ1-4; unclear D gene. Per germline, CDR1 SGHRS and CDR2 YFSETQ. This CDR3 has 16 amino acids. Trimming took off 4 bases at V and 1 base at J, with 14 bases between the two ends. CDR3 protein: CASSPRTVETNEKLFF. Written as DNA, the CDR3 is TGCGCCAGCAGCCCCCGGACGGTCGAAACTAATGAAAAACTGTTTTTT.

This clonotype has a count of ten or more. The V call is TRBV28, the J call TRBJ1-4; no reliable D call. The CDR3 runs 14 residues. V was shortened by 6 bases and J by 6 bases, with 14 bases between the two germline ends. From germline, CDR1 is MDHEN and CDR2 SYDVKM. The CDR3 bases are TGTGCCAGCAGCGGGCCTGTCAACCATGAAAAACTGTTTTTT. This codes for CASSGPVNHEKLFF.

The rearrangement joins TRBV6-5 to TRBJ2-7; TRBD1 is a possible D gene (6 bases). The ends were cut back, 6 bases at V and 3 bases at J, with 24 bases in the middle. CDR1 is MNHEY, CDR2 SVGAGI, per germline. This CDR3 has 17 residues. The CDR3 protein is CASRFGTRGIDFYEQYF. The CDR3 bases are TGTGCCAGCAGATTCGGGACACGAGGAATCGACTTCTACGAGCAGTACTTC.

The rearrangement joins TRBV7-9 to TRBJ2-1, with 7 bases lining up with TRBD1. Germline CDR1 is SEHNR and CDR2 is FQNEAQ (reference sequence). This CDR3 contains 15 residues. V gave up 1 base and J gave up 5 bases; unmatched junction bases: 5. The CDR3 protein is CASSLGRDSHNEQFF. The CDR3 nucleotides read TGTGCCAGCAGCTTAGGCCGGGACAGCCACAATGAGCAGTTCTTC.

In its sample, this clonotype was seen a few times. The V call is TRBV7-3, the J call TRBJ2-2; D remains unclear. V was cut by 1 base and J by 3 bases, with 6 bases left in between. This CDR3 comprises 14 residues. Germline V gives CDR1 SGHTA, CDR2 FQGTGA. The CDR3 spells CASSLNRHTGELFF. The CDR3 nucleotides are TGTGCCAGCAGCTTAAACCGACACACCGGGGAGCTGTTTTTT.

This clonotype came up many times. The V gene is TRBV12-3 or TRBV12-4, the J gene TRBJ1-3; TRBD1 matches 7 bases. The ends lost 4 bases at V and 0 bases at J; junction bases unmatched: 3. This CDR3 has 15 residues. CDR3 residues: CASSSDRDSGNTIYF. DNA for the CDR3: TGTGCCAGCAGTTCCGACAGGGACTCTGGAAACACCATATATTTT.

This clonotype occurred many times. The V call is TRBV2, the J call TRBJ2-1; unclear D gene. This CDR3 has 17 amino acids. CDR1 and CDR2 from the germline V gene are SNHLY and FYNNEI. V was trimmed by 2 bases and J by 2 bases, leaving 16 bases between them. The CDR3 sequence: CASSERINGHPYNEQFF. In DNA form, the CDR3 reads TGTGCCAGCAGTGAAAGGATTAATGGGCATCCCTACAATGAGCAGTTCTTC.

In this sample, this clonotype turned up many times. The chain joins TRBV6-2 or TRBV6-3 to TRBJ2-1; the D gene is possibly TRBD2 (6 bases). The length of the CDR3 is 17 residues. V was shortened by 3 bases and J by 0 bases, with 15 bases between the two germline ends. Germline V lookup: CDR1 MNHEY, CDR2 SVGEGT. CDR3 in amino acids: CASSYSGLPSSYNEQFF. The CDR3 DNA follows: TGTGCCAGCAGTTATTCGGGACTGCCGAGCTCCTACAATGAGCAGTTCTTC.

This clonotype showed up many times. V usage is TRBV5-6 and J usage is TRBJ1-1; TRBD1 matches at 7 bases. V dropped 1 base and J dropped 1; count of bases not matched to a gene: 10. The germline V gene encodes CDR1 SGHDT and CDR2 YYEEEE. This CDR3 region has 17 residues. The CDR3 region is CASSLTKTGYENTEAFF. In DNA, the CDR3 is TGTGCCAGCAGCTTGACAAAGACAGGGTACGAGAACACTGAAGCTTTCTTT.

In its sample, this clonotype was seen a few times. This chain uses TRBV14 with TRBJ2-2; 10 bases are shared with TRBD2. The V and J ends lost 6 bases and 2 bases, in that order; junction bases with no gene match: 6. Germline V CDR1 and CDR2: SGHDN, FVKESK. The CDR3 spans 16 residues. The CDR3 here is CASSLSGGINTGELFF. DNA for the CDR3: TGTGCCAGCAGTCTTAGCGGGGGGATAAACACCGGGGAGCTGTTTTTT. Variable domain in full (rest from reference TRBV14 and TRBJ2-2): EAGVTQFPSHSVIEKGQTVTLRCDPISGHDNLYWYRRVMGKEIKFLLHFVKESKQDESGMPNNRFLAERTGGTYSTLKVQPAELEDSGVYFCASSLSGGINTGELFFGEGSRLTVL.

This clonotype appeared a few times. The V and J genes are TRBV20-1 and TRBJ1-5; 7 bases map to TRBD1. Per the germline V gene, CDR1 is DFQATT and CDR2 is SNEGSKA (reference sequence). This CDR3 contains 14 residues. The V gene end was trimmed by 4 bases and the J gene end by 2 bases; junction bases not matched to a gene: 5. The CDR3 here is CSAKLQGGNQPQHF. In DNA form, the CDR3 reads TGCAGTGCTAAGCTTCAGGGGGGCAATCAGCCCCAGCATTTT.

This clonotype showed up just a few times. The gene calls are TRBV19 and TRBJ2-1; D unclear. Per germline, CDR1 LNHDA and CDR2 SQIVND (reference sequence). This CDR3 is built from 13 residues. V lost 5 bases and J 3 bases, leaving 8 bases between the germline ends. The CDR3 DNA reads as TGTGCCAGTAGTCCGAACTACTACAATGAGCAGTTCTTC. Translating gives CASSPNYYNEQFF.

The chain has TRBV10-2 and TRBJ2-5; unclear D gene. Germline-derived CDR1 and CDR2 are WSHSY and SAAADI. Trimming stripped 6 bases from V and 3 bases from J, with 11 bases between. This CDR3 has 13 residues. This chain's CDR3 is CASRAASEETQYF. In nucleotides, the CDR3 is TGCGCCAGCAGGGCCGCCTCGGAAGAGACCCAGTACTTC.

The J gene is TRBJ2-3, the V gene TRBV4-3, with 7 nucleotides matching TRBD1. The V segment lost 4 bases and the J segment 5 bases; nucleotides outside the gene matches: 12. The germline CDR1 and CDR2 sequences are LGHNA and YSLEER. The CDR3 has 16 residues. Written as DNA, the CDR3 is TGCGCCAGCAGCCCTTTCGGTCAGGGGGATAGAGATACGCAGTATTTT. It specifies CASSPFGQGDRDTQYF.

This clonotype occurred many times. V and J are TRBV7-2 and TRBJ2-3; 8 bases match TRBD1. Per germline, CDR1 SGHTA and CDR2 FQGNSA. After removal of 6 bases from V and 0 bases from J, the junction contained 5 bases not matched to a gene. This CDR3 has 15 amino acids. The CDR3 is CASSPQGASTDTQYF. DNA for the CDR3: TGTGCCAGCAGTCCTCAGGGGGCTAGCACAGATACGCAGTATTTT.

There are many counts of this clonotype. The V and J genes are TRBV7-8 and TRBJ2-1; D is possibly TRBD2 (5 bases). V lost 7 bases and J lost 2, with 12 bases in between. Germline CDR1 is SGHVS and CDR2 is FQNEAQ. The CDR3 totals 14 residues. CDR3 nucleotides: TGTGCCAGCACTCGTGGACTTACCTACAATGAGCAGTTCTTC. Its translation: CASTRGLTYNEQFF.

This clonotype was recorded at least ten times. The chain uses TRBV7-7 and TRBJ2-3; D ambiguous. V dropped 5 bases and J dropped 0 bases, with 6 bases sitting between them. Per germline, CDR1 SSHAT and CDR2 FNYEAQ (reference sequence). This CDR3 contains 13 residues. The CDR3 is CASSPHSTDTQYF. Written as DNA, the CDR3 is TGTGCCAGCAGCCCCCATAGCACAGATACGCAGTATTTT.

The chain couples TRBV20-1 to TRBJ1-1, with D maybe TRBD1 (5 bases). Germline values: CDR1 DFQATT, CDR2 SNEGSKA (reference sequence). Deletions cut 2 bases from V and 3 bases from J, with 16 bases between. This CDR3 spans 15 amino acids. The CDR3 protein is CSARSAGTVYTEAFF. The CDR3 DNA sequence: TGCAGTGCTAGATCGGCTGGGACGGTCTACACTGAAGCTTTCTTT.

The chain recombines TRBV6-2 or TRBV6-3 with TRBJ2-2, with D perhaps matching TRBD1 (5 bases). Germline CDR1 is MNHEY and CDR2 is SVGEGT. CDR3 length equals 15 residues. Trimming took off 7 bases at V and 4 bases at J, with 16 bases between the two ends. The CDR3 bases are TGTGCCAGCACTGAGGACATTTATGGCACCGGGGAGCTGTTTTTT. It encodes CASTEDIYGTGELFF.